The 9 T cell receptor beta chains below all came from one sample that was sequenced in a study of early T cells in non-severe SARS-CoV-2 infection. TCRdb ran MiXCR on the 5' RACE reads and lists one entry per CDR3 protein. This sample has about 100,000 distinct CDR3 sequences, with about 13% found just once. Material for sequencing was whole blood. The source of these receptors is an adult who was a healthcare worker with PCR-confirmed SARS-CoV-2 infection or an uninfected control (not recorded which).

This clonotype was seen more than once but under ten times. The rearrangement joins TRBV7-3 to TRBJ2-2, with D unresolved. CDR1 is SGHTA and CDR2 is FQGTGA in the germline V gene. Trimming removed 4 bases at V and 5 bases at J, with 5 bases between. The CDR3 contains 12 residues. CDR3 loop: CASSSTTGELFF. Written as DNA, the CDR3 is TGTGCCAGCAGCTCGACAACCGGGGAGCTGTTTTTT. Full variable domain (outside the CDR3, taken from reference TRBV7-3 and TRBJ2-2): GAGVSQTPSNKVTEKGKYVELRCDPISGHTALYWYRQSLGQGPEFLIYFQGTGAADDSGLPNDRFFAVRPEGSVSTLKIQRTERGDSAVYLCASSSTTGELFFGEGSRLTVL.

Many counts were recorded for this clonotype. The CDR3 sequence: CASSYSGQGEMRNYNEQFF. The CDR3 nucleotides are TGTGCCAGCAGTTACTCCGGACAGGGGGAAATGAGGAACTACAATGAGCAGTTCTTC. The V and J genes are TRBV6-2 or TRBV6-3 and TRBJ2-1; the match to TRBD1 covers 10 bases. This CDR3 region has 19 residues. Unmatched junction bases numbered 11, after V lost 0 bases and J lost 3 bases. Germline V gene lookup returns CDR1 MNHEY and CDR2 SVGEGT.

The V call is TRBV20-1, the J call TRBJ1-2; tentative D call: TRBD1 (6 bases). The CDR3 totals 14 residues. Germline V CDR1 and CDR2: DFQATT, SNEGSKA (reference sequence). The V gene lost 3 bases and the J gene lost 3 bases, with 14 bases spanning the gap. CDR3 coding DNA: TGCAGTGCTAGTTCGGGGCAGGGGCACTATGGCTACACCTTC. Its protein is CSASSGQGHYGYTF.

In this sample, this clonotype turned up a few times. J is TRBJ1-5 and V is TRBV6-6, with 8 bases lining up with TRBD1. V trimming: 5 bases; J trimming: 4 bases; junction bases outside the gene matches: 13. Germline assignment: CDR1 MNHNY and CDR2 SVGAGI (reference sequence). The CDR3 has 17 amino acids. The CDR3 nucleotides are TGTGCCAGCAGTCTCAGACAGGGGATCGTGGAGAATCAGCCCCAGCATTTT. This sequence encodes CASSLRQGIVENQPQHF.

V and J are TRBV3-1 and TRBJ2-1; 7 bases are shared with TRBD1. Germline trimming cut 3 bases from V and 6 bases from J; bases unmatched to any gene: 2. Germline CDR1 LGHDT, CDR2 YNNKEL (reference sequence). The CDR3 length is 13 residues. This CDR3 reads CASSQGQSNEQFF. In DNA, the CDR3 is TGTGCCAGCAGCCAGGGACAGAGCAATGAGCAGTTCTTC.

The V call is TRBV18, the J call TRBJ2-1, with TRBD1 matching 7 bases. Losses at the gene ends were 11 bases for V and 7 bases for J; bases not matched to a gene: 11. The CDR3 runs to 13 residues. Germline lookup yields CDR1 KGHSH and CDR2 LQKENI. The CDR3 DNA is TGTGCCGGCGGCGGACAGGTCACTAATGAGCAGTTCTTC. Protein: CAGGGQVTNEQFF.

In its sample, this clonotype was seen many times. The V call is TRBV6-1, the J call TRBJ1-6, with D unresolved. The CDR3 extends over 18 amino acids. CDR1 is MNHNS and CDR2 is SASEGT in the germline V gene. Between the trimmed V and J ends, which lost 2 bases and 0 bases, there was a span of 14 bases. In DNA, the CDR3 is TGTGCCAGCAGTGAAAGGTCGGCGGCAAGCTCCTATAATTCACCCCTCCACTTT. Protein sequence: CASSERSAASSYNSPLHF.

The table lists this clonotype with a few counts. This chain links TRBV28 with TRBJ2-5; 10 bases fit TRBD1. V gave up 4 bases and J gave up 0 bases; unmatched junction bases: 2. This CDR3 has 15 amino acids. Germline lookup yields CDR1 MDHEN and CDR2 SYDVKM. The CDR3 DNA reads TGTGCCAGCAGTTGGACAGGGGGGGACCAAGAGACCCAGTACTTC. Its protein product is CASSWTGGDQETQYF.

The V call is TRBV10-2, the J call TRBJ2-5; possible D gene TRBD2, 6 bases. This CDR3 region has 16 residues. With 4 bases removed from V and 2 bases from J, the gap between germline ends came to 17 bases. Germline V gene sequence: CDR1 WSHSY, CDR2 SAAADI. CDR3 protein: CASSGAGTSYQETQYF. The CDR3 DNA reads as TGCGCCAGCAGTGGGGCCGGAACTAGCTATCAAGAGACCCAGTACTTC.